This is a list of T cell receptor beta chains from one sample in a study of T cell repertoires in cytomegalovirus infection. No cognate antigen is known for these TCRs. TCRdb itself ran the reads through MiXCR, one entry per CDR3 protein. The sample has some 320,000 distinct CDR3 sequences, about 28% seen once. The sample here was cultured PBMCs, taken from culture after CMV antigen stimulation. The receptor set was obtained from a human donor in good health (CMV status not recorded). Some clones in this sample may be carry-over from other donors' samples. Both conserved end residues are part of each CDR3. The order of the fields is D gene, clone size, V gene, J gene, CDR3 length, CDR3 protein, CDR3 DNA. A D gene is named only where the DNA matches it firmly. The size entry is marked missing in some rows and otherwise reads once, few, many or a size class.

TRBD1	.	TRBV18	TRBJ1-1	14	CASSPDTGVTEAFF	TGTGCCAGCTCACCTGATACAGGGGTTACTGAAGCTTTCTTT
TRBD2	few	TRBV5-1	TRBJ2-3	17	CASSAQPRGDLIGTQYF	TGCGCCAGCAGCGCTCAGCCTCGGGGGGATCTCATTGGTACGCAGTATTTT
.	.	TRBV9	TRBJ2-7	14	CASSVHSSSYEQYF	TGTGCCAGCAGCGTACACTCGAGCTCCTACGAGCAGTACTTC
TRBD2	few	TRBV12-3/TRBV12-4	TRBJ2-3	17	CASSLWDYRNDTDTQYF	TGTGCCAGCAGTTTGTGGGACTACCGAAACGACACAGATACGCAGTATTTT
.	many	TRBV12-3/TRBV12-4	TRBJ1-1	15	CASSPGPRRNTEAFF	TGTGCCAGCAGCCCCGGGCCCCGACGGAACACTGAAGCTTTCTTT
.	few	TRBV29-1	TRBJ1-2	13	CSVNPLTMDGYTF	TGCAGCGTGAACCCTCTGACGATGGATGGCTACACCTTC
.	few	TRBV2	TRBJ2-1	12	CASSEENGEQFF	TGTGCCAGCAGTGAAGAGAACGGGGAGCAGTTCTTC
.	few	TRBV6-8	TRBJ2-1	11	CASSQGATQFF	TGTGCCAGCAGTCAAGGAGCGACCCAGTTCTTC
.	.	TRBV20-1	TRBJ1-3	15	CSAREGGGSGNTIYF	TGCAGTGCTAGAGAAGGTGGCGGCTCTGGAAACACCATATATTTT
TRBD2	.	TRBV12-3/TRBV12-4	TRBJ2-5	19	CASSSPHGTSGVDLETQYF	TGTGCCAGCAGTTCCCCCCATGGGACTAGCGGAGTCGATCTAGAGACCCAGTACTTC
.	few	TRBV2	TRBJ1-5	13	CASQRGASQPQHF	TGTGCCAGTCAAAGGGGCGCGAGTCAGCCCCAGCATTTT
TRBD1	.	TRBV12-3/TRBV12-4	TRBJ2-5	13	CASRPGGQETQYF	TGTGCCAGCAGGCCAGGGGGTCAAGAGACCCAGTACTTC